This entry features one T cell receptor beta chain sequence. Clones were sequenced by immunoSEQ multiplex PCR, and TCRdb holds only the in-frame ones, with some missing. The sample yields about 610,000 clones, roughly 88% seen once. These data are taken from a study of shared T cell receptors in the human thymus. V gave up 4 bases and J gave up 7 bases, with 11 bases separating them. Germline V gene data show CDR1 as SQVTM and CDR2 as ANQGSEA. The CDR3 contains 11 residues. These sequences were also reported in another study, on human thymus T cells. That source reports: Corrective surgery for congenital heart defects was being performed on the healthy Finnish infants who served as donors.

The clonotype was recovered from a boy in the first two years of life with a congenital heart defect. Source material: thymocytes. The chain carries TRBV29-1 and TRBJ2-7; unclear D gene. The CDR3 loop is CSVGAPLEQYF. In DNA, the CDR3 is TGCAGCGTTGGGGCCCCCCTGGAGCAGTACTTC.